This TCR beta chain is drawn from a study of cytomegalovirus exposure and HLA in healthy donors. Study findings and constraints: Rarity held for most TCR sequences, but there were some public TCRs that occurred in many donors.

The PCR was carried out with 60 Vbeta primers and 13 Jbeta primers. Original processing methods: An analysis that came later counted roughly 87 million unique TCR beta chains, about 10 million shared. Clones were sequenced by immunoSEQ multiplex PCR, and TCRdb holds only the in-frame ones, with some missing. D and trimming come from the DNA, and the V and J calls and clone size come from that table. The table lists hundreds of thousands of clones, around four fifths of them singletons. This clone was seen a single time. Its antigen remains unknown. A junction end diverges from the germline sequence, so it may reflect a read error. The sequence was collected from a male donor in good health and CMV-seronegative. Sequencing input: PBMCs.

CDR3 loop: CSSSLTEISLYGYTF. CDR3 nucleotides: TGTTCCAGCAGTTTGACGGAGATAAGCCTCTATGGCTACACCTTC. This chain links TRBV7-9 with TRBJ1-2; D remains unclear. Per germline, CDR1 SEHNR and CDR2 FQNEAQ (reference sequence). The CDR3 extends over 15 amino acids.